The T cell receptor (beta chain) under discussion was sequenced for a study of cytomegalovirus exposure and HLA in healthy donors (dated 2017 in TCRdb). Study-level background: In an earlier analysis of approximately 500 of the donors, about 270 Gb of sequence data and 90 million to 130 million unique TCR beta sequences from roughly 200 million T cells were reported. An earlier analysis of roughly 600 of the donors used high-throughput TCR beta sequencing to judge whether each TCR beta V gene segment behaved as functional or pseudogenic. All discovery cohort repertoires had been generated using a single sequencing platform. The study aimed to test whether cataloging public T cell receptors could reveal signatures of past pathogen exposure. The later analysis used no new phenotypic data to find candidate immune exposures, relying instead on TCR beta sequences and their occurrence across donors. In addition to the first cohort of several hundred subjects, a separate validation cohort of 130 or so different subjects was used. About five DR-DQ haplotypes were treated as single units for association and clustering because of strong linkage in the cohort. The number of donors typed differed by locus, with 629-630 for A, B, C, DRB1 and DQB1, 522 for DQA1, over 600 for DPA1, and 472 for DPB1. HLA typing covered class I and class II loci at four-digit resolution. Of the approximately 400 genotyped donors, 75% to 85% were placed in the genetic ancestry cluster associated with self-reported Caucasian donors. In a later genetic analysis, genome-wide SNP genotypes for about 65% of the roughly 700 donors were used, and that subset was treated as a discovery cohort. Among about 370 genotyped donors of the cohort, an average of approximately 220,000 unique TCR beta nucleotide sequences was sequenced per donor, of which approximately 18% were non-productive. The study combined high-throughput TCR immunosequencing, statistical association of individual TCRs with disease status, and machine learning to predict cytomegalovirus infection status. A later analysis re-examined previously published TCR beta repertoires from hundreds of donors and added high-resolution HLA genotyping to investigate patterns of TCR occurrence. Roughly 290 gigabases of sequencing data and approximately 91 million unique TCR sequences made up an early release that covered over 550 HLA-typed donors. The T cell repertoires of 666 subjects were profiled by immunosequencing and related to cytomegalovirus serostatus. Donor age, sex, ethnicity and CMV serostatus were compiled together with the repertoire data. Overall study results and their limits: Most TCR sequences were seen in very few donors, while some public TCRs were found in many individuals. A later genetic analysis reported fewer N-insertions in productive TCRs among donors in an Asian-associated ancestry cluster than the approximately 670-donor mean. According to a later analysis, most CMV-associated TCR beta chains appeared to be HLA-restricted, and the HLA associations seemed to be driven largely by CMV exposure. The classifier was reported to diagnose cytomegalovirus status with high specificity and sensitivity in both the original and validation cohorts. A later analysis found that HLA-associated TCR beta chains were more clonally expanded and had lower generation probabilities than equally common non-associated chains. Several of the top co-occurrence clusters appeared to be linked to parvovirus B19, influenza, CMV and Epstein-Barr virus, according to a later analysis. The authors suggested that the approach could potentially be generalized to other disease states and immunological phenotypes. In an earlier analysis of 587 of the donors, most TCR beta V segments appeared in productive rearrangements about 87% or about 30% of the time, broadly matching IMGT annotations. When HLA alleles, especially DR and DQ, strongly co-occurred, attributing TCR associations to individual alleles was difficult. The study gave a list of 150 to 200 TCR beta chains associated with cytomegalovirus. Linkage disequilibrium might explain the correlated functional status among segregating V segments, but an unknown experimental factor could not be ruled out. In a later analysis, the rate of TCR association differed among HLA loci, with DRB1 alleles having the most associated TCRs and HLA-C alleles having the fewest. The 87-base-pair reads could not distinguish some IMGT-functional V segments, including TRBV6-2 and TRBV6-3, so those segments were excluded. The cohort was sequenced for TCR beta chains only, and without alpha or paired-chain data the features that could be detected were limited. A later genetic analysis associated a missense DCLRE1C variant with V-gene and J-gene trimming of TCR beta chains, and an independent cohort replicated the association. Because some donors lacked HLA typing at each locus, the association tests relied only on the typed subset. Specific HLA alleles were associated with 15,000 to 20,000 TCR beta sequences at a false discovery rate of 0.05 in a later analysis. In vitro tests confirmed that a few of the cytomegalovirus-associated TCR beta chains recognize cytomegalovirus antigens. For the cohort, immune exposure information was limited to CMV serostatus. A further reported finding was that TCR beta sequences accurately predicted the HLA-A and HLA-B alleles for most subjects in the first cohort. A cluster of highly shared sequence variants was judged likely to represent a technical artifact of the sequencing pipeline. Around 16 rarely observed V segments, including chromosome 9 orphons, were excluded from the earlier analysis of about 610 of the donors because counts were too low. The presence/absence analyses assumed that sequencing depth was roughly uniform across donors, and that assumption may not be true.

The cohort consisted of 670 or so healthy bone marrow donors. Cohort members were all nominally healthy when sampled, although unrecorded immune exposures were likely present. The donor tested CMV seronegative and was one of the 352 seronegative cohort members. A peripheral blood sample was collected from each donor, and TCR beta sequencing was performed on peripheral blood mononuclear cells. The Qiagen DNeasy Blood Extraction Kit was used to extract genomic DNA from the blood cell samples. As concerns this clone: Its antigen is currently not known.

Spanning cysteine to phenylalanine, the CDR3 consists of 14 amino acids. Only the CDR3 DNA is retained, 42 bases long and in frame from the first base. V is cut by 1 base and J by 2 bases, and the space between the germline ends is 6 bases. From the germline V gene, CDR1 is SGHTA and CDR2 is FQGTGA. Receptor libraries were prepared by the immunoSEQ multiplex PCR assay. A mixture of 60 forward primers for TCR Vbeta segments and 13 reverse primers for TCR Jbeta segments was used in the multiplex PCR. A multiplex PCR assay on genomic DNA amplified the CDR3 region of rearranged TCR beta genes. On the Illumina HiSeq System, the amplified TCR beta libraries were sequenced as 87-base-pair reads. On the authors' methods: A later analysis tallied about 77 million unique TCR beta chains across the 650 to 750 repertoires, and some 12 million of those chains were shared by two or more donors. Raw reads were error-corrected and collapsed into unique sequences with a nearest-neighbor algorithm that merged closely related sequences to remove PCR and sequencing errors. To assign V, D and J gene segments, CDR3 sequences were aligned to IMGT reference sequences. Each retained sequence needed at least a six-nucleotide match to both a V gene segment and a J gene segment. Rearrangements were classified as productive when the CDR3 lacked stop codons and remained in frame with V and J, and all other rearrangements were classified as non-productive. CDR3 was defined by IMGT convention, running from the second conserved V-encoded cysteine to the conserved J-encoded phenylalanine. The earlier analysis of 500 to 750 of the donors excluded any sequence lacking an unambiguous match to a single V gene segment. An earlier analysis of about 590 of the donors classified V segments as functional when productive rearrangements were above 56.7% and as segregating when the standard deviation between donors was above 5%. A statistical classification framework was built for diagnosing cytomegalovirus status from the catalog of TCR beta chain sequences. V and J gene assignment, in a later analysis, came from comparing TCR nucleotide sequences with IMGT/GENE-DB human TR gene sequences. A later analysis assigned CDR3 sequences and most-parsimonious VDJ recombination scenarios with the TCRdist pipeline. In a later analysis, every TCR beta chain was defined by the combination of its CDR3 amino acid sequence and its V-gene family, and reads without a unique V-gene family were dropped. In a later analysis, some 600 highly shared, low-generation-probability nucleotide sequences were removed to address suspected cross-contamination and a sequencing artifact. In a later analysis, a clonal expansion index for each public chain was calculated from normalized within-repertoire ranks of inferred template counts. A later analysis computed generation probabilities with a VDJ recombination model fitted to out-of-frame rearrangements, and checked the results against IGoR. In a later analysis, TCR-TCR, TCR-HLA and TCR-CMV co-occurrence was scored with hypergeometric tests, and a repertoire-size bias correction was applied to TCR pairs. A later analysis estimated false discovery rates by permuting HLA or CMV assignments 20 times. A later analysis grouped co-occurring TCRs with DBSCAN, adding TCRdist sequence similarity when clustering within HLA-allele-positive subsets. Repertoires with fewer than 30,000 or more than 120,000 public chains, plus five repertoires with anomalous nucleotide sharing, were excluded from co-occurrence clustering. The immuneACCESS repertoire file appears here via TCRdb, limited to in-frame rearrangements. These files lack a portion of the clones; in checked studies, under half of the deficit traces to unresolved V genes, and the cause of the others is not known. V and J calls plus clone size are reproduced from that table; the DNA served to infer D and trimming. For this sample, the table gives around 140,000 clones. The top ten constitute 2% to 2.5% of the sample.

This clonotype was obtained from a woman aged 18-29 years in good health and CMV-seronegative. The sequenced sample was PBMCs. This sequence uses TRBV7-3 and TRBJ1-3; no D gene is confidently identified. The DNA sequence follows: TGTGCCAGCAGCTTAAACCGGGCTGGAAACACCATATATTTT. Translated, this gives CASSLNRAGNTIYF.